The sequence of this TCR beta chain was determined in a study of T cell repertoires in ileal Crohn's disease. Time point of the sample: neoterminal ileum biopsy at postoperative endoscopy, about 6 months after surgery. The repertoire was sequenced with immunoSEQ multiplex PCR; TCRdb's copy has only in-frame clones and lacks some. The sample has 3,500 to 4,500 clones, roughly 71% seen once; the top ten hold under 30%. Unmatched junction bases numbered 7, after V lost 0 bases and J lost 4 bases. Germline V gene lookup returns CDR1 SGDLS and CDR2 YYNGEE. The CDR3 spans 17 residues. The receptor was derived from an adult with Crohn's disease. V and J are TRBV9 and TRBJ2-3, with 11 positions matching TRBD2. Sequenced sample: ileal tissue. The CDR3 nucleotides read TGTGCCAGCAGCGTAGCTTTAGCGGGGGGGCCCGCAGATACGCAGTATTTT. It encodes CASSVALAGGPADTQYF. Full variable domain (missing parts from reference TRBV9 and TRBJ2-3): DSGVTQTPKHLITATGQRVTLRCSPRSGDLSVYWYQQSLDQGLQFLIQYYNGEERAKGNILERFSAQQFPDLHSELNLSSLELGDSALYFCASSVALAGGPADTQYFGPGTRLTVL.